A selection of T cell receptor beta chains follows, all from one sample in a study of shared clonotypes between healthy human individuals. Produced via immunoSEQ multiplex PCR; TCRdb's table is partial and in-frame only. The table shows about 980,000 clones, with 60% to 85% occurring only once. Sequenced sample: memory CD4+ T cells sorted from blood. These receptors were taken from a man between 18 and 35 years old in good health. Both conserved end residues are part of each CDR3. Size tells how often a clone was seen (once, few, many) or the class of an expanded clone, and some rows leave it out.

V gene	J gene	clone size	CDR3 protein
TRBV11-3	TRBJ2-1	-	CASSSSRLAAYNEQFF
TRBV6-4	TRBJ1-2	-	CASTMAFGKQGGANYGYTF
TRBV27	TRBJ2-1	-	CASRLAGGPGEQFF
TRBV6-5	TRBJ2-7	-	CASSYSGLAGAEQYF
TRBV2	TRBJ1-2	few	CASSEGQTYGYTF
TRBV5-4	TRBJ1-1	once	CASSLDLGGPNTEAFF
TRBV6-6	TRBJ2-1	-	CASSYTGTGGNEQFF
TRBV4-3	TRBJ1-2	-	CASSQDSSGTNYGYTF
TRBV5-1	TRBJ2-7	many	CASRLMDSSYEQYF
TRBV27	TRBJ1-1	-	CASSPTRRLNTEAFF